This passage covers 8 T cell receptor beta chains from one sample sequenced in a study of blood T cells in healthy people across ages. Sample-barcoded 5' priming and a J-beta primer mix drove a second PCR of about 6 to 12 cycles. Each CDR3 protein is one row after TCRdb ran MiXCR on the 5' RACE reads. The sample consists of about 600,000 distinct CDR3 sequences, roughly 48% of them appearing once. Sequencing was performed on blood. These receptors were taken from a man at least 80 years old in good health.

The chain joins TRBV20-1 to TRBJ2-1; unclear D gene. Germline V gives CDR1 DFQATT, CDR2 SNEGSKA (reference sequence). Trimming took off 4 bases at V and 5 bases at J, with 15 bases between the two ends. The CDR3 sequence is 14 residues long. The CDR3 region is CSAIVALGDNEQFF. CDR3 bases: TGCAGTGCTATAGTCGCTCTTGGCGACAATGAGCAGTTCTTC.

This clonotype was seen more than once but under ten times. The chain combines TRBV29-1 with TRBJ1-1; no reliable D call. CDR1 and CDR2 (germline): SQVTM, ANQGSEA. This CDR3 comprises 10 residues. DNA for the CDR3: TGCAGTGCCGTGAACACTGAAGCTTTCTTT. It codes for CSAVNTEAFF.

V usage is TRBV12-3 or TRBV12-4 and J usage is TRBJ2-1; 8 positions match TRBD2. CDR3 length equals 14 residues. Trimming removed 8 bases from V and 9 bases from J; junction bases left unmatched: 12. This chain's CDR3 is CASRGGGNWAEQFF. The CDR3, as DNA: TGTGCCAGCCGGGGGGGGGGAAATTGGGCTGAGCAGTTCTTC.

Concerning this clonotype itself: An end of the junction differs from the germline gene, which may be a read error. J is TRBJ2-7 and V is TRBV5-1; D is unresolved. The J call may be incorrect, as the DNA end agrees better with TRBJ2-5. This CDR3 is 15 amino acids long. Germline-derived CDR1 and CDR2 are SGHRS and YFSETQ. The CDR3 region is CASGLVDQAGETQYF. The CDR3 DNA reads TGCGCCAGCGGCTTGGTAGATCAAGCTGGAGAGACCCAGTACTTC.

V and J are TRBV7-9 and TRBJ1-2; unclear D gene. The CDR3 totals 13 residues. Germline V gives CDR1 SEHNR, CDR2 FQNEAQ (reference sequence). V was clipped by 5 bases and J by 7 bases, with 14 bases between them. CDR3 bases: TGTGCCAGCAGCCAAAGCGTCTTGTTTGGCTACACCTTC. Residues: CASSQSVLFGYTF.

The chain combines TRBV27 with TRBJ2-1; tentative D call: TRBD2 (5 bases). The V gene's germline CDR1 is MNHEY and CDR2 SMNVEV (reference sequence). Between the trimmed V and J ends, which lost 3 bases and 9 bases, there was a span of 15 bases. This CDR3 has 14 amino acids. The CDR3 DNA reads TGTGCCAGCAGTTTCCGGGAAAACCCCATTGAGCAGTTCTTC. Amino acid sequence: CASSFRENPIEQFF.

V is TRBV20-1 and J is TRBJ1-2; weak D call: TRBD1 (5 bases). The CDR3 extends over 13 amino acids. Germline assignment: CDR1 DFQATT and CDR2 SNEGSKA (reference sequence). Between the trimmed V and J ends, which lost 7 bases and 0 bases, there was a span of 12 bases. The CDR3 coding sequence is TGCAGTGTGGACACCGTTTCTAACTATGGCTACACCTTC. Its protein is CSVDTVSNYGYTF.

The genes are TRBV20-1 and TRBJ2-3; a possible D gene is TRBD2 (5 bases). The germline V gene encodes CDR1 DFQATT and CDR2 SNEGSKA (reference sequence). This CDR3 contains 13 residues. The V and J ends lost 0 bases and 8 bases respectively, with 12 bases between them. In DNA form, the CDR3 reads TGCAGTGCTAGAGAGGGAGCCCTTCGTACGCAGTATTTT. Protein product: CSAREGALRTQYF.